This passage covers 2 T cell receptor beta chains from one sample sequenced in a study of response to subunit inactivated influenza vaccine. TCRdb re-called the RT-PCR reads through MiXCR, storing one row per CDR3 protein. The data show about 500,000 distinct CDR3 sequences, with about an eighth seen just once and roughly 13% held by the top ten. The specimen comprised PBMCs from blood, sampled roughly 45 days after vaccination. These TCRs come from a man between 45 and 60 years old who received an inactivated influenza vaccine.

This clonotype has at least ten counts. The rearrangement joins TRBV29-1 to TRBJ2-1, with D perhaps TRBD2 (6 bases). V gave up 6 bases and J gave up 8 bases, with 17 bases separating them. The CDR3 contains 13 residues. The germline CDR1 and CDR2 sequences are SQVTM and ANQGSEA. CDR3 bases: TGCAGCGTCGAGAGGTTTACTAGCTATGAGCAGTTCTTC. As protein: CSVERFTSYEQFF.

This clonotype was counted only a few times. J is TRBJ2-1 and V is TRBV20-1; D might be TRBD1 (6 bases). Per the germline V gene, CDR1 is DFQATT and CDR2 is SNEGSKA (reference sequence). The V and J ends lost 5 bases and 13 bases respectively, with 24 bases between them. This CDR3 has 14 amino acids. CDR3: CSAPDRRFVLRQFF. In DNA, the CDR3 is TGCAGTGCTCCAGACAGGAGGTTCGTTCTTCGCCAGTTCTTC.